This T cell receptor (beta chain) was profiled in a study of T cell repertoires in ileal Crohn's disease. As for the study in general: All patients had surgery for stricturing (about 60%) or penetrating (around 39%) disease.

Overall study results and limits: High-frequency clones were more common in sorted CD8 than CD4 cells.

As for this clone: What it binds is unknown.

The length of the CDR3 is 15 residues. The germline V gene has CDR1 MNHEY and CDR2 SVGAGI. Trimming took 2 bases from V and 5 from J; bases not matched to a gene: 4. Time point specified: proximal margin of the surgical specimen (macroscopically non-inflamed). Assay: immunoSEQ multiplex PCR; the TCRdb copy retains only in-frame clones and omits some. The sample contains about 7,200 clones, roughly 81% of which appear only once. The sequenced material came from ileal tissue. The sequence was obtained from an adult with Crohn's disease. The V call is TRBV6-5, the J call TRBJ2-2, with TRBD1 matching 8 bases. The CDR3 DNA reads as TGTGCCAGCAGTTACCAGGGGGCTCGGACCGGGGAGCTGTTTTTT. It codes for CASSYQGARTGELFF.